These 8 T cell receptor beta chains were sequenced from one sample in a study of blood T cell repertoires in COVID-19. Profiled with immunoSEQ multiplex PCR; TCRdb holds only in-frame clones, not every one. Altogether 200,000 to 250,000 clones are present, approximately 90% being singletons, with the ten largest covering just over 0.85%. Sequenced input: PBMCs or T cells enriched from blood (not recorded which). These receptors were taken from a man aged 45-60 years who had been exposed to COVID-19.

The chain links TRBV21-1 to TRBJ1-1; no DNA check was done on the table's D call, TRBD1. TRBV21-1 is a listed pseudogene. There are 17 residues in the CDR3. This chain's CDR3 is CASWQTVAGARTPEAFF. The DNA for the CDR3 is TGTGCCAGCTGGCAGACAGTGGCAGGGGCCAGGACCCCTGAAGCTTTCTTT.

V usage is TRBV3-1 (or the pseudogene TRBV3-2) and J usage is TRBJ2-5, with 10 bases matching TRBD2. Per germline, CDR1 LGHDT and CDR2 YNNKEL (reference sequence). The CDR3 runs to 15 residues. With 10 bases clipped from V and 5 bases from J, the junction kept 13 bases outside the gene matches. The DNA for the CDR3 is TGTGCCACTCTGCTGAGCGGGGGGGCCGGGGAGACCCAGTACTTC. Its translation is CATLLSGGAGETQYF.

The chain carries TRBV7-2 and TRBJ2-5, with D unclear. Germline assignment: CDR1 SGHTA and CDR2 FQGNSA. The CDR3 spans 13 residues. Trimming left V 1 base short and J 4 bases short, with 7 bases between. This CDR3 is CASSLVWAETQYF. CDR3 bases: TGTGCCAGCAGCTTAGTGTGGGCAGAGACCCAGTACTTC.

In its sample, this clone was seen a few times. The chain combines TRBV7-3 with TRBJ2-2; possibly TRBD1 for D (5 bases). The length of the CDR3 is 14 residues. Germline V gene sequence: CDR1 SGHTA, CDR2 FQGTGA. The V and J ends lost 1 base and 6 bases respectively, with 9 bases between them. The DNA for the CDR3 is TGTGCCAGCAGCTTAATCCCGACAGCCGGGGAGCTGTTTTTT. It codes for CASSLIPTAGELFF. Full variable domain (remainder filled in from reference TRBV7-3 and TRBJ2-2): GAGVSQTPSNKVTEKGKYVELRCDPISGHTALYWYRQSLGQGPEFLIYFQGTGAADDSGLPNDRFFAVRPEGSVSTLKIQRTERGDSAVYLCASSLIPTAGELFFGEGSRLTVL.

The chain links TRBV29-1 to TRBJ2-5, with D perhaps matching TRBD2 (6 bases). Looked up from germline, CDR1 is SQVTM and CDR2 is ANQGSEA. The ends were cut back, 2 bases at V and 4 bases at J, with 11 bases in the middle. CDR3 size: 13 residues. The CDR3 DNA reads TGCAGCGTTGAAAGGATGGGGGGAGAGACCCAGTACTTC. Translated: CSVERMGGETQYF. The complete variable domain, with remaining parts taken from reference TRBV29-1 and TRBJ2-5, reads SAVISQKPSRDICQRGTSLTIQCQVDSQVTMMFWYRQQPGQSLTLIATANQGSEATYESGFVIDKFPISRPNLTFSTLTVSNMSPEDSSIYLCSVERMGGETQYFGPGTRLLVL.

About this clone: One junction end does not reproduce the germline sequence, and a read error may be involved. CDR3 nucleotides: TGTGCCAGCAATTTACTTTCCAATGAGCAGTTCTTC. It codes for CASNLLSNEQFF. V and J are TRBV28 and TRBJ2-1; D gene ambiguous. Germline assignment: CDR1 MDHEN and CDR2 SYDVKM. This CDR3 is built from 12 residues.

The rearrangement uses TRBV18 and TRBJ1-1, with D possibly being TRBD1 (5 bases). This CDR3 spans 15 amino acids. Trimming removed 2 bases at V and 1 base at J, with 11 bases between. Per the germline V gene, CDR1 is KGHSH and CDR2 is LQKENI. As DNA, the CDR3 is TGTGCCAGCTCACCAATGCGCCAGGGGAACACTGAAGCTTTCTTT. Its protein product is CASSPMRQGNTEAFF.

V and J are TRBV4-1 and TRBJ1-1, with 9 bases fitting TRBD1. The germline CDR1 and CDR2 sequences are MGHRA and YSYEKL. J gave up 7 bases and V 4 bases, and 10 bases lay outside the gene matches. CDR3 length: 15 residues. The CDR3 loop reads CASSRTGQGLREAFF. Written as DNA, the CDR3 is TGCGCCAGCAGCCGAACGGGACAGGGTCTTCGTGAAGCTTTCTTT.